Following are 2 T cell receptor beta chains from one sample sequenced in a study of neurological immune-mediated disorders. TCRdb called the 5' RACE reads again in MiXCR, with one record for every CDR3 protein. This table has fewer than 45,000 distinct CDR3 sequences, about 6% appearing once. The sample was CD4+ T cells from blood. These receptors were taken from a woman in her thirties or forties in good health.

This clonotype was recorded many times. This sequence joins TRBV20-1 and TRBJ2-3; D gene unclear. The V gene lost 1 base and the J gene lost 2 bases, with 7 bases spanning the gap. Germline lookup yields CDR1 DFQATT and CDR2 SNEGSKA (reference sequence). This CDR3 region has 13 residues. The CDR3: CSARVQYTDTQYF. The DNA of the CDR3 is TGCAGTGCTAGAGTACAGTACACAGATACGCAGTATTTT.

This clonotype was detected many times. This rearrangement joins TRBV6-5 to TRBJ1-1; 8 positions match TRBD1. Germline V lookup: CDR1 MNHEY, CDR2 SVGAGI. This CDR3 has 16 residues. V was clipped by 6 bases and J by 7 bases; unmatched bases: 16. CDR3 DNA sequence: TGTGCCAGCAGCCGTACCACAGACAGGGGCCGGGGTGAAGCTTTCTTT. It yields the protein CASSRTTDRGRGEAFF.